Listed here is a single TCR beta chain. Its specificity is unknown. This CDR3 is 13 amino acids long. Germline V CDR1 and CDR2: SEHNR, FQNEAQ (reference sequence). V lost 5 bases, J lost 1 base, and 8 bases lay in between. TCR beta VDJ combinations and CDR3 sequences were profiled from genomic DNA. TCRdb reanalysed the reads using MiXCR and keeps one entry per CDR3 protein. The sample contains over 150,000 distinct CDR3 sequences, around 60% of which appear only once. These data originate in a study of CD8+CD57+ T cells in acquired aplastic anemia. Study information: Sorted CD4+ and CD8+ cells yielded about 3.1 ug of DNA on average.

Study-wide points: Overlap between patients and controls comprised just under 30 CD8+ CDR3 sequences. For CD8+ Simpson's diversity, patients and controls showed no significant difference.

Sequencing involved patients with CD8+CD57+ cell expansion previously shown by flow cytometry. Among the patients, none had received any therapy at the time of blood sampling. This TCR came from a human donor with aplastic anemia. This chain joins TRBV7-9 and TRBJ1-1, with no clear D. The sample taken for sequencing was sorted CD4+, CD8+, or CD8+CD57+ T cells (not recorded which) from PBMCs. CDR3 region: CASSADGNTEAFF. CDR3 bases: TGTGCCAGCAGCGCCGACGGGAACACTGAAGCTTTCTTT.